This TCR beta chain was profiled in a study of shared clonotypes between healthy human individuals. Findings and limits, study-wide: Exclusively blood specimens were collected; tissue repertoires likely differ. Sequencing of the sorted subsets was shown by rarefaction to be incomplete despite large depth.

Some clones are missing from TCRdb's copy, which holds only in-frame ones; the method was immunoSEQ multiplex PCR. The data contain 1,400,000 or so clones, 98% of them singletons. Comments on this clone: Its matching antigen is unknown. This sample also contains other DNA sequences that code for the same CDR3.

The CD4+ fraction was divided into a CD45RA+ naive subset and a CD45RA-negative memory subset. Input material: naive CD4+ T cells sorted from blood. Subset noted: CD45RA+ positively selected. The sequence derives from a man aged 25-40 years in good health.

CDR3 coding DNA: TGTGCCAGCAGCTTCGGGGGGGGCTCCTACGAGCAGTACTTC. The encoded protein is CASSFGGGSYEQYF. The V and J genes are TRBV5-4 and TRBJ2-7; 8 bases agree with TRBD2. There are 14 residues in the CDR3. CDR1 is SGHNT, CDR2 YYREEE, per germline (reference sequence). V dropped 2 bases and J dropped 0; count of bases not matched to a gene: 1.